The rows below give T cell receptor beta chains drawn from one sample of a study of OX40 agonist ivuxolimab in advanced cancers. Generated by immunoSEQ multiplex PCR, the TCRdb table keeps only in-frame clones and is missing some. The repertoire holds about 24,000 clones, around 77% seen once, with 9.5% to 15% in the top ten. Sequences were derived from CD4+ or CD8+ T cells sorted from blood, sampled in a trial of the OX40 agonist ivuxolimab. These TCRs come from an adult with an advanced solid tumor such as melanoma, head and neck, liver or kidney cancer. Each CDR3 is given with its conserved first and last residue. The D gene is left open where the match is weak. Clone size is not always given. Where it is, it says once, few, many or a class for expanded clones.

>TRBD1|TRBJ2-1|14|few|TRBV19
TGTGCCAGTAGTATGGGACAGGCCTACAATGAGCAGTTCTTC
CASSMGQAYNEQFF
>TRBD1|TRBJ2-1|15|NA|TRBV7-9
TGTGCCAGCAGATACACAGGGGGCTCCTACAATGAGCAGTTCTTC
CASRYTGGSYNEQFF
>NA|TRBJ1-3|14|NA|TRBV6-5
TGTGCCAGCAGTTACGGGGGGAGTGGAAACACCATATATTTT
CASSYGGSGNTIYF
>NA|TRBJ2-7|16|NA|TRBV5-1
TGCGCCAGCAGCCGTACCACACGACAGACCTCCTACGAGCAGTACTTC
CASSRTTRQTSYEQYF
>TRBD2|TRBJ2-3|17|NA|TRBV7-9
TGTGCCAGCAGCTTAGGACCACTAGCGGGGGAGGCAGATACGCAGTATTTT
CASSLGPLAGEADTQYF
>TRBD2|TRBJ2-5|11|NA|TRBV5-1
TGCGCCAGTAGCGGGGCCGAGACCCAGTACTTC
CASSGAETQYF
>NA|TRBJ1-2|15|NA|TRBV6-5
TGTGCCAGCAGATTCCGACAGATCTCTAACTATGGCTACACCTTC
CASRFRQISNYGYTF
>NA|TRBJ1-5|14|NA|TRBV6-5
TGTGCCAGCAGTTACTCGAGTAAGAATCAGCCCCAGCATTTT
CASSYSSKNQPQHF
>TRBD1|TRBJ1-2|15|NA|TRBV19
TGTGCCAGTAGTATTTGGGACAGGGAATGGTATGGCTACACCTTC
CASSIWDREWYGYTF
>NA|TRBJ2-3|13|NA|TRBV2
TGTGCCAGCAGTGAAGTAGAGTCAGATACGCAGTATTTT
CASSEVESDTQYF
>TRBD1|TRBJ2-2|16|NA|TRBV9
TGTGCCAGCAGCCATCGGACAGGGATCAACACCGGGGAGCTGTTTTTT
CASSHRTGINTGELFF
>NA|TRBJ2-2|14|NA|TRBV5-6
TGTGCCAGCAGCTTGAACAGGGTGACCGGGGAGCTGTTTTTT
CASSLNRVTGELFF
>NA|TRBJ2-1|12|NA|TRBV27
TGTGCCAGCAGTTTAAGTGGTGGTGAGCAGTTCTTC
CASSLSGGEQFF
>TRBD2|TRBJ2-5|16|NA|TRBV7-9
TGTGCCAGCAGCCTAACTAGCGGGGGGGCGGAAGAGACCCAGTACTTC
CASSLTSGGAEETQYF
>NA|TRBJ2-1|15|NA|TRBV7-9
TGTGCCAGCAGCTTAGAGAGGACAGTTCCAAATGAGCAGTTCTTC
CASSLERTVPNEQFF
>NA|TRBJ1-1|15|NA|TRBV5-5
TGTGCCAGCAGCTTTGCAGGACAGCTGAACACTGAAGCTTTCTTT
CASSFAGQLNTEAFF
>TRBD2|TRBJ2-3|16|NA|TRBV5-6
TGTGCCAGCAGCTTGTGGGATAGTGGGGGGGTGGATACGCAGTATTTT
CASSLWDSGGVDTQYF
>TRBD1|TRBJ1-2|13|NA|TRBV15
TGTGCCACCAGCCCCGACAGGGTTCGGGGCTACACCTTC
CATSPDRVRGYTF
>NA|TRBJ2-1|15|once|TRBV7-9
TGTGCCAGCAGCTTAGCATTGAGGGGGTACAATGAGCAGTTCTTC
CASSLALRGYNEQFF
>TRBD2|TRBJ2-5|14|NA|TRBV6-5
TGTGCCAGCAGTTACGGGGGAGGGCAAGAGACCCAGTACTTC
CASSYGGGQETQYF
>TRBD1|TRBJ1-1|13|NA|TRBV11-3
TGTGCCAGCAGCCGGAGGACAGGGGATGAAGCTTTCTTT
CASSRRTGDEAFF
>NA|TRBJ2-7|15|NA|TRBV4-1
TGCGCCAGCAGTACAAGGGGGGATTCCTACTACGAGCAGTACTTC
CASSTRGDSYYEQYF
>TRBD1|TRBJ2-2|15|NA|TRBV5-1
TGCGCCAGCAGCTTGGGAGGGGGCAAGACCGGGGAGCTGTTTTTT
CASSLGGGKTGELFF
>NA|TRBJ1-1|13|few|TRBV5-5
TGTGCCAGCAGCTTACAGGGTGTCACTGAAGCTTTCTTT
CASSLQGVTEAFF
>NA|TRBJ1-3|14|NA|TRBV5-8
TGTGCCAGCAGCTTTCAGGGATCTGGAAACACCATATATTTT
CASSFQGSGNTIYF
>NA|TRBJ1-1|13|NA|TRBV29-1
TGCAGCGGTACCCGGGGGGGGGACACTGAAGCTTTCTTT
CSGTRGGDTEAFF
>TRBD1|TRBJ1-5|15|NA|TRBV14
TGTGCCAGCAGCCAGGGACAGGGAGGGAATCAGCCCCAGCATTTT
CASSQGQGGNQPQHF
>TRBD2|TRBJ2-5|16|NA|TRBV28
TGTGCCAGCAGCGTAGGGCGGGGGGCGAGGCAAGAGACCCAGTACTTC
CASSVGRGARQETQYF
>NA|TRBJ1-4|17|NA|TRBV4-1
TGCGCCAGCAGCCAAGTGGGTGCGGGGGCAACTAATGAAAAACTGTTTTTT
CASSQVGAGATNEKLFF